This T cell receptor beta chain was documented in a study of blood T cell repertoires in COVID-19. Study details: Whether acute or convalescent, the COVID-19 samples came from the United States, Italy and Spain. Sources were T cells, B-cell-depleted T cells, or PBMCs; the material itself was cDNA or gDNA.

Original methodology: Amplified reference gene primers provided the basis for estimating nucleated cell counts. The assay was immunoSEQ multiplex PCR, and TCRdb's table has in-frame clones only and misses some. The V and J calls and the clone size are those of that table, but D and trimming were determined from the DNA. The table shows roughly 100,000 clones, with about nine tenths occurring only once. This clone turned up a few times. The germline gives CDR1 MNHEY, CDR2 SVGAGI. The J segment lost 4 bases and the V segment lost 6 bases, leaving 7 bases of the junction unmatched. The CDR3 sequence is 15 residues long.

The receptor comes from a woman aged 65 to 85 with acute or convalescent COVID-19. The chain carries TRBV6-5 and TRBJ1-2, with 11 bases fitting TRBD1. Sequencing was carried out using peripheral blood. The CDR3 DNA sequence: TGTGCCAGCAGGAACGCCGGGACAGGGGGCTATGGCTACACCTTC. It encodes CASRNAGTGGYGYTF.